The 28 T cell receptor beta chains below were found in one sample sequenced in a study of T-cell reconstitution after alpha-beta-depleted transplantation in children. The TCRbeta library was prepared with unique molecular identifiers. TCRdb redid the calling of the PCR reads with MiXCR, one entry per CDR3 protein. Of about 440,000 distinct CDR3 sequences in the sample, 43% were seen once. This specimen consisted of PBMCs, obtained before TCRalphabeta/CD19-depleted stem cell transplant. These receptors were obtained from a girl aged 2 to 10 with aplastic anemia, due to receive a stem cell transplant.

This clonotype was seen ten or more times. The chain combines TRBV6-4 with TRBJ2-3; TRBD2 might be the D (5 bases). This CDR3 is 15 amino acids long. V was trimmed by 2 bases and J by 6 bases, leaving 15 bases between them. Per germline, CDR1 MRHNA and CDR2 SNTAGT. This CDR3 is CASSDAPGSYDTQYF. CDR3 bases: TGTGCCAGCAGTGACGCACCGGGAAGTTACGATACGCAGTATTTT.

This rearrangement joins TRBV19 to TRBJ2-5; D gene ambiguous. The ends were cut back, 2 bases at V and 4 bases at J, with 14 bases in the middle. This CDR3 has 15 amino acids. Germline-derived CDR1 and CDR2 are LNHDA and SQIVND (reference sequence). CDR3 in amino acids: CASSISTRRGETQYF. The CDR3 region has the DNA TGTGCCAGTAGTATATCGACGCGTAGAGGAGAGACCCAGTACTTC.

The V call is TRBV28, the J call TRBJ2-5, with TRBD2 as a possible D gene (6 bases). This CDR3 has 15 residues. Germline CDR1 reads MDHEN; CDR2 reads SYDVKM. Trimming shortened V by 3 bases and J by 2 bases, and 13 bases separated the two germline ends. DNA for the CDR3: TGTGCCAGCAGTTTGGGCGGGACCATGCAAGAGACCCAGTACTTC. Encoded protein: CASSLGGTMQETQYF.

The genes are TRBV12-3 or TRBV12-4 and TRBJ1-1, with 7 bases aligning to TRBD1. CDR3 length: 16 residues. V shed 5 bases, J shed 7 bases, and the junction held 16 bases outside the gene matches. The CDR3 spells CASSPKAPQGTSEAFF. The DNA for the CDR3 is TGTGCCAGCAGTCCCAAGGCCCCACAGGGGACTAGTGAAGCTTTCTTT.

The J gene is TRBJ2-5, the V gene TRBV7-3, with 8 bases aligning to TRBD2. The germline V gene has CDR1 SGHTA and CDR2 FQGTGA. CDR3 length: 15 residues. J was trimmed by 4 bases and V by 5 bases; bases with no gene match: 9. For the CDR3, the DNA is TGTGCCAGCAGCCAACAAGCGGGAGTTGGAGAGACCCAGTACTTC. This gives the protein CASSQQAGVGETQYF. Variable domain in full (rest from reference TRBV7-3 and TRBJ2-5): GAGVSQTPSNKVTEKGKYVELRCDPISGHTALYWYRQSLGQGPEFLIYFQGTGAADDSGLPNDRFFAVRPEGSVSTLKIQRTERGDSAVYLCASSQQAGVGETQYFGPGTRLLVL.

This rearrangement joins TRBV28 to TRBJ2-3, with D possibly being TRBD2 (6 bases). The ends were cut back, 1 base at V and 3 bases at J, with 14 bases in the middle. Germline V lookup: CDR1 MDHEN, CDR2 SYDVKM. The CDR3 sequence is 16 residues long. As DNA, the CDR3 is TGTGCCAGCAGTTTATCTTCGGGACTGAGGACAGATACGCAGTATTTT. Translation gives CASSLSSGLRTDTQYF. Drawing the rest from reference TRBV28 and TRBJ2-3, the complete variable domain is DVKVTQSSRYLVKRTGEKVFLECVQDMDHENMFWYRQDPGLGLRLIYFSYDVKMKEKGDIPEGYSVSREKKERFSLILESASTNQTSMYLCASSLSSGLRTDTQYFGPGTRLTVL.

In its sample, this clonotype was seen many times. The chain has TRBV4-3 and TRBJ2-1, with D possibly being TRBD2 (5 bases). V shed 4 bases and J shed 6 bases, with 22 bases lying between them. CDR1 is LGHNA and CDR2 is YSLEER in the germline V gene. The CDR3 is 17 amino acids. CDR3 protein: CASSLNTDSADGNEQFF. As DNA, the CDR3 is TGCGCCAGCAGCCTAAATACGGACTCCGCAGACGGCAATGAGCAGTTCTTC.

The CDR3 DNA is TGTGCCAGCAGCCATCTCGGTAGCGGGAGTTGGGAGCAGTACTTC. Amino acids: CASSHLGSGSWEQYF. V usage is TRBV4-2 and J usage is TRBJ2-7, with TRBD2 matching 9 bases. The V gene's germline CDR1 is LGHNA and CDR2 YNFKEQ. Trimming removed 3 bases from V and 7 bases from J; junction bases left unmatched: 10. The CDR3 totals 15 residues.

The CDR3 DNA is TGTGCCAGCAGTTACGCTTGGGCAGGGTCTAGCACAGATACGCAGTATTTT. Its translation: CASSYAWAGSSTDTQYF. The rearrangement uses TRBV6-5 and TRBJ2-3; TRBD1 is a possible D gene (5 bases). V lost 2 bases and J 0 bases, leaving 15 bases between the germline ends. CDR3 length: 17 residues. Germline V gene lookup returns CDR1 MNHEY and CDR2 SVGAGI.

The chain links TRBV30 to TRBJ2-1, with D unresolved. CDR1 is GTSNPN and CDR2 is SVGIG in the germline V gene (reference sequence). The V gene lost 2 bases and the J gene lost 4 bases, with 12 bases spanning the gap. This CDR3 spans 14 amino acids. CDR3 loop: CAWSHLQGYNEQFF. The CDR3 DNA is TGTGCCTGGAGTCATTTACAAGGATACAATGAGCAGTTCTTC.

This clonotype was seen only a few times. The chain employs TRBV27 and TRBJ2-7, with TRBD1 matching 11 bases. The germline V gene has CDR1 MNHEY and CDR2 SMNVEV (reference sequence). After removal of 4 bases from V and 1 base from J, the junction contained 9 bases not matched to a gene. This CDR3 is built from 17 residues. The CDR3 reads CASSSPSGTGGSYEQYF. CDR3 bases: TGTGCCAGCAGTTCCCCCTCCGGGACAGGGGGTTCCTACGAGCAGTACTTC.

On this clonotype itself: A read error is possible here, since a much larger clone lies one base away. The missing conserved phenylalanine or tryptophan at the end of this CDR3 makes a read error likely. This rearrangement joins TRBV7-6 to TRBJ2-1; D tentatively reads TRBD1 or TRBD2 (6 bases each). Trimming left V 1 base short and J 0 bases short, with 16 bases between. The germline CDR1 and CDR2 sequences are SGHVS and FNYEAQ. CDR3 length: 18 residues. This CDR3 reads CASSLEGGRMSSYNEQFL. The CDR3 bases are TGTGCCAGCAGCTTAGAAGGGGGGCGGATGAGCTCCTACAATGAGCAGTTCTTA.

This clonotype was observed at least ten times. The chain is built from TRBV5-6 and TRBJ2-1; 10 bases fit TRBD2. Germline V gene data show CDR1 as SGHDT and CDR2 as YYEEEE. The junction had 11 bases not matched to a gene; V was cut back by 4 bases and J by 10 bases. The CDR3 has 15 amino acids. DNA for the CDR3: TGTGCCAGCAGCCGCTCAGGGACTAGCGCTCCGGAGCAGTTCTTC. Translating gives CASSRSGTSAPEQFF.

The J gene is TRBJ1-5, the V gene TRBV20-1; D is undetermined. The CDR3 spans 15 residues. The V gene lost 4 bases and the J gene lost 0 bases, with 13 bases spanning the gap. The germline gives CDR1 DFQATT, CDR2 SNEGSKA (reference sequence). The CDR3 region is CSATSTSLSNQPQHF. DNA for the CDR3: TGCAGTGCTACTTCTACCTCTCTTAGCAATCAGCCCCAGCATTTT.

This clonotype was recorded at least ten times. CDR3 DNA sequence: TGCAGCGCCATACGGACAGGGATCGACGAGCAGTACTTC. It is translated as CSAIRTGIDEQYF. The V gene is TRBV29-1, the J gene TRBJ2-7; 8 bases are shared with TRBD1. The CDR3 consists of 13 residues. J was trimmed by 5 bases and V by 7 bases; bases with no gene match: 10. Germline CDR1 is SQVTM and CDR2 is ANQGSEA.

This chain connects TRBV20-1 to TRBJ2-7, with D perhaps TRBD1 or TRBD2 (5 bases each). CDR3 size: 13 residues. Germline CDR1 is DFQATT and CDR2 is SNEGSKA (reference sequence). Trimming took 1 base from V and 5 from J, leaving 12 bases between them. CDR3 residues: CSARGDGPNEQYF. The CDR3 DNA reads TGCAGTGCTAGAGGGGACGGGCCTAACGAGCAGTACTTC.

V and J are TRBV7-2 and TRBJ2-5, with 9 bases matching TRBD2. With V trimmed by 1 base and J by 4 bases, 4 bases remained unmatched. Germline-derived CDR1 and CDR2 are SGHTA and FQGNSA. This CDR3 has 15 amino acids. CDR3 sequence (DNA): TGTGCCAGCAGCTTAGAATCGCGGGGGGGAGAGACCCAGTACTTC. Encoded protein: CASSLESRGGETQYF.

This clonotype came up many times. The CDR3 bases are TGTGCCAGCAGTTGGCAGTCTATATTCACAGATACGCAGTATTTT. The encoded protein is CASSWQSIFTDTQYF. The rearrangement uses TRBV12-3 or TRBV12-4 and TRBJ2-3, with D uncertain. The CDR3 loop spans 15 amino acids. The V and J ends lost 4 bases and 2 bases respectively, with 13 bases between them.

This clonotype was seen a handful of times. The chain employs TRBV29-1 and TRBJ2-2, with TRBD1 matching 10 bases. With 6 bases clipped from V and 6 bases from J, the junction kept 10 bases outside the gene matches. The germline gives CDR1 SQVTM, CDR2 ANQGSEA. This CDR3 contains 15 residues. The CDR3 DNA reads as TGCAGCGTCAAAAGTCCGGGACAGGGGTCCGGGGAGCTGTTTTTT. Translated, it gives CSVKSPGQGSGELFF.

This rearrangement joins TRBV13 to TRBJ2-7, with 7 bases matching TRBD1. The V gene end was trimmed by 5 bases and the J gene end by 0 bases; junction bases not matched to a gene: 7. The germline CDR1 and CDR2 sequences are PRHDT and FYEKMQ (reference sequence). This CDR3 is built from 15 residues. The CDR3: CASSPGTESSYEQYF. The CDR3 coding sequence is TGTGCCAGCAGCCCGGGGACAGAGAGCTCCTACGAGCAGTACTTC.

This chain links TRBV20-1 with TRBJ2-7, with D perhaps TRBD2 (6 bases). Germline loops: CDR1 DFQATT, CDR2 SNEGSKA (reference sequence). Deletions cut 6 bases from V and 6 bases from J, with 21 bases between. The CDR3 runs 14 residues. CDR3 sequence reads: CSAGGPGLAVEQYF. Written as DNA, the CDR3 is TGCAGTGCCGGAGGACCGGGACTCGCCGTCGAGCAGTACTTC.

This clonotype was recorded at least ten times. The genes are TRBV12-3 or TRBV12-4 and TRBJ1-1; TRBD1 might be the D (5 bases). The CDR3 sequence is 12 residues long. The ends were cut back, 7 bases at V and 5 bases at J, with 11 bases in the middle. CDR3 nucleotide sequence: TGTGCCAGCAAAAACCAGGGTACTGAAGCTTTCTTT. It is translated as CASKNQGTEAFF.

V gene TRBV12-3 or TRBV12-4 combines with J gene TRBJ2-1, with D perhaps assigned TRBD1 or TRBD2 (5 bases each). This CDR3 spans 17 amino acids. V gave up 7 bases and J gave up 0 bases, with 19 bases separating them. The CDR3 sequence: CASKLSRDRSSYNEQFF. The DNA for the CDR3 is TGTGCCAGCAAACTCTCACGGGACCGCAGCTCCTACAATGAGCAGTTCTTC.

In this sample, this clonotype turned up once. V usage is TRBV20-1 and J usage is TRBJ2-1; TRBD1 aligns across 9 bases. From germline, CDR1 is DFQATT and CDR2 SNEGSKA (reference sequence). This CDR3 is 15 amino acids long. V shed 6 bases and J 6 bases; nucleotides not matched to a gene: 12. The CDR3 DNA is TGCAGTGCACCACACAGGGGGCGCCGGGGCAATGAGCAGTTCTTC. This sequence encodes CSAPHRGRRGNEQFF.

This chain connects TRBV29-1 to TRBJ2-1; 9 bases are shared with TRBD2. The germline CDR1 and CDR2 sequences are SQVTM and ANQGSEA. The CDR3 totals 16 residues. J lost 4 bases, V lost 7 bases, and 14 bases had no gene match. This chain's CDR3 is CSEGVIAGDGYNEQFF. In DNA form, the CDR3 reads TGCAGCGAGGGGGTGATAGCGGGAGATGGGTACAATGAGCAGTTCTTC.

Only one count was recorded for this clonotype. V is TRBV29-1 and J is TRBJ2-7; TRBD1 matches 7 bases. V lost 2 bases and J lost 3; bases outside the gene matches: 4. CDR1 is SQVTM and CDR2 is ANQGSEA in the germline V gene. CDR3 length: 13 residues. The DNA of the CDR3 is TGCAGCGTTGAAACCGGACAGGACTACGAGCAGTACTTC. It specifies CSVETGQDYEQYF.

In its sample, this clonotype was seen many times. The V and J genes are TRBV25-1 and TRBJ2-3; TRBD2 aligns across 9 bases. V lost 8 bases and J lost 3; bases outside the gene matches: 15. Germline assignment: CDR1 MGHDK and CDR2 SYGVNS. This CDR3 region has 17 residues. The CDR3 protein is CASPNSGSLTLTDTQYF. The CDR3 DNA follows: TGTGCCAGCCCTAATAGCGGGAGTCTGACCCTGACAGATACGCAGTATTTT.

There are a few counts of this clonotype. This chain connects TRBV10-3 to TRBJ2-7; 12 bases match TRBD2. The CDR3 is made up of 15 amino acids. The V gene end was trimmed by 6 bases and the J gene end by 0 bases; junction bases not matched to a gene: 3. From germline, CDR1 is ENHRY and CDR2 SYGVKD. The CDR3 loop is CAIRGTSGYSYEQYF. Here the CDR3 DNA reads TGTGCCATCAGGGGGACTAGCGGGTACTCCTACGAGCAGTACTTC.